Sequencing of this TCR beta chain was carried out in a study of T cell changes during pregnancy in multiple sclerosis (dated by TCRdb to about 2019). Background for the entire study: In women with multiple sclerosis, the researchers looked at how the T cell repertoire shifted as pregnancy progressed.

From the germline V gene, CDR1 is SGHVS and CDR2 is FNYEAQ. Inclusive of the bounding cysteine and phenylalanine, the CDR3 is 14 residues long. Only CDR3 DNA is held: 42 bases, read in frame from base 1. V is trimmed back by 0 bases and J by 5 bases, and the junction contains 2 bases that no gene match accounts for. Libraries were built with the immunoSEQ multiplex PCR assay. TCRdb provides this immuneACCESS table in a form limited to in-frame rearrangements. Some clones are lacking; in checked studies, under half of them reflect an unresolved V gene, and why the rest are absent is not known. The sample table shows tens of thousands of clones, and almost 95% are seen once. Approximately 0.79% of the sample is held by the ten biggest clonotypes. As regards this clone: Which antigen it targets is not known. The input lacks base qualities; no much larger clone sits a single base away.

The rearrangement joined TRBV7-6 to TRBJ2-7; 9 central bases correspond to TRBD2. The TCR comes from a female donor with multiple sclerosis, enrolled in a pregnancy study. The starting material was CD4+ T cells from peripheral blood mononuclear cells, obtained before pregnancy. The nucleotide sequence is TGTGCCAGCAGCTTAGCGGGACTAGCCGACGAGCAGTACTTC. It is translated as CASSLAGLADEQYF.